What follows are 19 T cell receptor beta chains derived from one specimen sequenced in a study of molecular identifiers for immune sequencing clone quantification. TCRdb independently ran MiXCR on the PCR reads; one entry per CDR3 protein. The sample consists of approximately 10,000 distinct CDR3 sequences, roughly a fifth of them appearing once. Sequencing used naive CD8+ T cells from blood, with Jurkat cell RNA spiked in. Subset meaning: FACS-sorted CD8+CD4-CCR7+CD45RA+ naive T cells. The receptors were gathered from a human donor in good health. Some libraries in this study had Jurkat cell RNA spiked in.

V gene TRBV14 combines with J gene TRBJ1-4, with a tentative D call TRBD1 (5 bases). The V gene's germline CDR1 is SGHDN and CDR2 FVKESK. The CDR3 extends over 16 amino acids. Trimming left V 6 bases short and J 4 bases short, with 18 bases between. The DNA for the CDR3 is TGTGCCAGCAGTCCCGGCCGGGGCGCGTATAATGAAAAACTGTTTTTT. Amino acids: CASSPGRGAYNEKLFF. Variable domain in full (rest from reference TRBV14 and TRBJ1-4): EAGVTQFPSHSVIEKGQTVTLRCDPISGHDNLYWYRRVMGKEIKFLLHFVKESKQDESGMPNNRFLAERTGGTYSTLKVQPAELEDSGVYFCASSPGRGAYNEKLFFGSGTQLSVL.

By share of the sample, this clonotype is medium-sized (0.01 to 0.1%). The CDR3 DNA reads as TGCAGCGCGAATCCAGCAGTGAACACTGAAGCTTTCTTT. As protein: CSANPAVNTEAFF. The chain carries TRBV29-1 and TRBJ1-1; D gene ambiguous. Between the trimmed V and J ends, which lost 7 bases and 0 bases, there was a span of 12 bases. Germline CDR1 reads SQVTM; CDR2 reads ANQGSEA. CDR3 size: 13 residues.

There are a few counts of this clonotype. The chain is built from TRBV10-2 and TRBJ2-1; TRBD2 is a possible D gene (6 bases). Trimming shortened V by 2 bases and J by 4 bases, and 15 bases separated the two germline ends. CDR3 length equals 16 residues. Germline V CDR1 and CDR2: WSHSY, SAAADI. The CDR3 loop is CASSEGGGGVYNEQFF. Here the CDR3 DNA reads TGCGCCAGCAGTGAGGGGGGAGGAGGGGTGTACAATGAGCAGTTCTTC.

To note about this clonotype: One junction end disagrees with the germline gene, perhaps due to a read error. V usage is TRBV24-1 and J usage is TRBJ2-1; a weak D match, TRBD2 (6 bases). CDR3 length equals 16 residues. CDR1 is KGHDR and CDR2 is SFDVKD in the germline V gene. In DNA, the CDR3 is TGCGCCACCAGTGAGCCCGGGACTTATTCGGTCGATGAGCGGTTCTTC. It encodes CATSEPGTYSVDERFF.

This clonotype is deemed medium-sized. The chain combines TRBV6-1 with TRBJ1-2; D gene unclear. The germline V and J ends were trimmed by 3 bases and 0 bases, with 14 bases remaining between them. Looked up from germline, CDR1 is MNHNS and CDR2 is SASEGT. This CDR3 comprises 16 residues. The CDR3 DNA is TGTGCCAGCAGTGACTTTCCTGGATTTTCTAACTATGGCTACACCTTC. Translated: CASSDFPGFSNYGYTF.

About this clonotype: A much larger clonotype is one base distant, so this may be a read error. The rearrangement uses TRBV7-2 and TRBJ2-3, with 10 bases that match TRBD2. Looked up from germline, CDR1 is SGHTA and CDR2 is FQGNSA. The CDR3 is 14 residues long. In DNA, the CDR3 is TGTGCCAGCACCCTAGCGGGAGTATCAGATATGCAGTATTTT. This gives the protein CASTLAGVSDMQYF.

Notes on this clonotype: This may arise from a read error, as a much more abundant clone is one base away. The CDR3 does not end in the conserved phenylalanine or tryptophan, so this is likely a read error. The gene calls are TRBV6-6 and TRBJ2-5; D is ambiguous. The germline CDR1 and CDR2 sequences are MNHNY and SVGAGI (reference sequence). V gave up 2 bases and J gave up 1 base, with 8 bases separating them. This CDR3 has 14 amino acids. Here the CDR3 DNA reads TGTGCCAGCAGTTACGTACCCCGCCAAGAGACCCAGTACCTC. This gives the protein CASSYVPRQETQYL.

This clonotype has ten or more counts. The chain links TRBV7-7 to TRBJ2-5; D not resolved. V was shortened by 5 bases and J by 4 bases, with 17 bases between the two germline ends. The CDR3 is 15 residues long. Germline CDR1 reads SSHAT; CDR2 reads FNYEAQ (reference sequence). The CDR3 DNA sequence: TGTGCCAGCAGCAACGAGGCCCGATATGGAGAGACCCAGTACTTC. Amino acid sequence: CASSNEARYGETQYF.

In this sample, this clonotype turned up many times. CDR3 sequence reads: CASSFFSGSYEQYF. CDR3 bases: TGCGCCAGCAGCTTTTTCAGCGGATCTTACGAGCAGTACTTC. The J gene is TRBJ2-7, the V gene TRBV5-1, with a possible D match to TRBD2 (5 bases). This CDR3 has 14 residues. Germline V gives CDR1 SGHRS, CDR2 YFSETQ. With 2 bases removed from V and 4 bases from J, the gap between germline ends came to 13 bases.

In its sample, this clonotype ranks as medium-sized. The CDR3 nucleotides are TGTGCCAGCAGCCAAGATCCGTCAAACACCCTAGGGGCAAGGCATACGCAGTATTTT. The encoded protein is CASSQDPSNTLGARHTQYF. The chain is built from TRBV4-2 and TRBJ2-3, with D possibly being TRBD1 (5 bases). Germline V gene sequence: CDR1 LGHNA, CDR2 YNFKEQ. V lost 0 bases to trimming and J lost 7 bases, with 26 bases between them. CDR3 length: 19 residues.

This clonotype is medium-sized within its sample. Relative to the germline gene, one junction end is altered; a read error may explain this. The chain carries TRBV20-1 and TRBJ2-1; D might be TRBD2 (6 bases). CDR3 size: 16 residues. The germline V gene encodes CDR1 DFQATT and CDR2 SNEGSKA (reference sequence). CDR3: CSAREGTGTLVHEQFF. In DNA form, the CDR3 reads TGCAGTGCCAGAGAAGGGACTGGCACTTTGGTCCATGAGCAGTTCTTC.

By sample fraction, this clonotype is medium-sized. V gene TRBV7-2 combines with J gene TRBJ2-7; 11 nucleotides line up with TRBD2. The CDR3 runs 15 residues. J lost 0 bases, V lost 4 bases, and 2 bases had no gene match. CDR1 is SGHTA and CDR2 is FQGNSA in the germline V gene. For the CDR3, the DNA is TGTGCCAGCAGCTACGGACTAGCGGGCTCCTACGAGCAGTACTTC. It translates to CASSYGLAGSYEQYF.

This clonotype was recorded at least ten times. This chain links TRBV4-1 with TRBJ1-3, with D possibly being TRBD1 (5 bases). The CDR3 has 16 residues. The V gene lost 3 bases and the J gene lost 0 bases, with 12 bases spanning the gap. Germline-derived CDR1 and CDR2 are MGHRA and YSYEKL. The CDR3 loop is CASSQSQGLSGNTIYF. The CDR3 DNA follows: TGCGCCAGCAGCCAGAGCCAGGGACTCTCTGGAAACACCATATATTTT.

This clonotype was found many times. In DNA, the CDR3 is TGTGCCAGCAGCTCCGGGGGACTAGCGGGAGTTGAGCAGTTCTTC. Amino acid sequence: CASSSGGLAGVEQFF. This chain uses TRBV5-5 with TRBJ2-1; 14 bases map to TRBD2. The germline CDR1 and CDR2 sequences are SGHKS and YYEKEE (reference sequence). The V gene end was trimmed by 3 bases and the J gene end by 9 bases; junction bases not matched to a gene: 5. This CDR3 spans 15 amino acids.

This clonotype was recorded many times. DNA of the CDR3: TGTGCCAGCAGCTTTTTCTCGCGGACCCCCCGGGACACAGATACGCAGTATTTT. This codes for CASSFFSRTPRDTDTQYF. The chain carries TRBV12-1 and TRBJ2-3; TRBD1 was called by the table and not checked on the DNA. TRBV12-1 is given as a pseudogene. This CDR3 has 18 residues.

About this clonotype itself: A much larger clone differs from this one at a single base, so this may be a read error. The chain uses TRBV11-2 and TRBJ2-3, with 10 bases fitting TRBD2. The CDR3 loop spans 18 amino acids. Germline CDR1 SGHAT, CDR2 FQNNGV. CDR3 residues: CASSLLRLAGEWTGTQYF. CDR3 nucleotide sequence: TGTGCCAGCAGCTTACTCCGTCTAGCGGGAGAGTGGACAGGTACGCAGTATTTT.

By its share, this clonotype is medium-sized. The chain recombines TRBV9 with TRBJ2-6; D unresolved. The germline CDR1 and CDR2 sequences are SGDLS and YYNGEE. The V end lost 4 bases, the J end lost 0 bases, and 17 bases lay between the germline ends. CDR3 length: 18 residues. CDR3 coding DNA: TGTGCCAGCAGCTCCGCACCCCAGCGATTCTCTGGGGCCAACGTCCTGACTTTC. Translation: CASSSAPQRFSGANVLTF. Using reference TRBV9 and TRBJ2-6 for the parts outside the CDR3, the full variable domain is DSGVTQTPKHLITATGQRVTLRCSPRSGDLSVYWYQQSLDQGLQFLIQYYNGEERAKGNILERFSAQQFPDLHSELNLSSLELGDSALYFCASSSAPQRFSGANVLTFGAGSRLTVL.

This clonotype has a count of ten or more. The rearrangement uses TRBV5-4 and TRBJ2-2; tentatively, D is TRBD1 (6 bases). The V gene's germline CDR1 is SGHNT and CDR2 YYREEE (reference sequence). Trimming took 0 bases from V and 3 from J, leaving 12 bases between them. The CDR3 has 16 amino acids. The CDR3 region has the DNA TGTGCCAGCAGCTTGGCTTGGCAGGGGTACACCGGGGAGCTGTTTTTT. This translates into CASSLAWQGYTGELFF.

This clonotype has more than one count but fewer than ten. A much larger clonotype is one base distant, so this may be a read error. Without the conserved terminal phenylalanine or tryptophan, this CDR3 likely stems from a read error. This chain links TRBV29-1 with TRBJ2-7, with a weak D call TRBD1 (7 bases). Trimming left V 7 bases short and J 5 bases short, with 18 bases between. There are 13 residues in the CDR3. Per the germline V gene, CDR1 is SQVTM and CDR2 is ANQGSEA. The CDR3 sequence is CSAGDRGPNEQYS. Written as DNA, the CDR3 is TGCAGCGCGGGGGACAGAGGCCCCAACGAGCAGTACTCC.